One and the same sample provided the 18 T cell receptor beta chains below, sequenced in a study of identical twins. One entry per CDR3 protein, called by TCRdb with MiXCR from the 5' RACE reads. The table lists 500,000 to 550,000 distinct CDR3 sequences, roughly a fifth of them singletons. The same specimen was also included in a second study, on T cells expressing NK-cell markers.

The material sequenced was CD4+ T cells sorted from blood. Receptors were obtained from a woman under 30 in good health.

V usage is TRBV12-3 or TRBV12-4 and J usage is TRBJ1-1; 7 bases are shared with TRBD1. J gave up 1 base and V 6 bases, and 8 bases lay outside the gene matches. This CDR3 has 15 residues. This CDR3 is CASSPTRQGNTEAFF. The CDR3 DNA reads as TGTGCCAGCAGCCCTACAAGACAGGGGAACACTGAAGCTTTCTTT.

Concerning this clonotype itself: The junction shows a germline mismatch at one end, possibly a read error. This chain uses TRBV5-1 with TRBJ2-5; no clear D gene. In germline, CDR1 is SGHRS, CDR2 YFSETQ. The CDR3 covers 11 residues. CDR3 amino acids: CVSSQDETQYF. The CDR3 bases are TGCGTCAGCAGTCAAGACGAGACCCAGTACTTC.

The chain combines TRBV30 with TRBJ2-6; no clear D gene. V was trimmed by 3 bases and J by 4 bases, leaving 7 bases between them. The length of the CDR3 is 13 residues. CDR1 GTSNPN and CDR2 SVGIG come from the germline V gene (reference sequence). Here the CDR3 DNA reads TGTGCCTGGAGAATTCAGGGGGCCAACGTCCTGACTTTC. Amino acid sequence: CAWRIQGANVLTF.

V is TRBV5-1 and J is TRBJ1-1; weak D call: TRBD1 (5 bases). Trimming removed 5 bases from V and 9 bases from J, with 14 bases in between. Germline V gene data show CDR1 as SGHRS and CDR2 as YFSETQ. The CDR3 spans 12 residues. For the CDR3, the DNA is TGCGCCAGCAGGATTGTTCAGGGAAAAGCTTTCTTT. As protein: CASRIVQGKAFF.

The chain joins TRBV19 to TRBJ2-1; 10 bases are a match to TRBD2. Trimming cost V 4 bases and J 8 bases; bases outside gene matches: 11. This CDR3 comprises 16 residues. The germline V gene encodes CDR1 LNHDA and CDR2 SQIVND (reference sequence). DNA of the CDR3: TGTGCCAGTAGTACCCCCCTAGCGGGGGCCAGCGATGAGCAGTTCTTC. Its translation is CASSTPLAGASDEQFF.

In DNA, the CDR3 is TGTGCCAGCAGTTTAGGAGAGGGGTCCTACGAGCAGTACTTC. It yields the protein CASSLGEGSYEQYF. J is TRBJ2-7 and V is TRBV27; D is perhaps TRBD1 or TRBD2 (5 bases each). The CDR3 covers 14 residues. Trimming took off 2 bases at V and 1 base at J, with 9 bases between the two ends. Germline V gene lookup returns CDR1 MNHEY and CDR2 SMNVEV (reference sequence).

CDR3 sequence reads: CASSLSWGNTIYF. DNA for the CDR3: TGTGCCAGCAGCTTGTCTTGGGGAAACACCATATATTTT. V and J are TRBV5-5 and TRBJ1-3, with D unclear. Germline V gene sequence: CDR1 SGHKS, CDR2 YYEKEE (reference sequence). The V end lost 1 base, the J end lost 4 bases, and 6 bases lay between the germline ends. The CDR3 extends over 13 amino acids.

This sequence joins TRBV7-9 and TRBJ2-2; a weak D match, TRBD2 (6 bases). CDR3 length equals 14 residues. V lost 6 bases to trimming and J lost 4 bases, with 12 bases between them. CDR1 and CDR2 from the germline V gene are SEHNR and FQNEAQ (reference sequence). The CDR3: CASRSRESTGELFF. CDR3 bases: TGTGCCAGCAGATCACGGGAGAGCACCGGGGAGCTGTTTTTT.

This clonotype came up a few times. This sequence joins TRBV4-3 and TRBJ2-3; D ambiguous. The germline V and J ends were trimmed by 5 bases and 2 bases, with 11 bases remaining between them. Germline assignment: CDR1 LGHNA and CDR2 YSLEER. CDR3 length: 14 residues. The DNA for the CDR3 is TGCGCCAGCAGCAGAGAAACGGACACAGATACGCAGTATTTT. Translation: CASSRETDTDTQYF.

This clonotype was detected a few times. V and J are TRBV6-2 or TRBV6-3 and TRBJ2-1; TRBD2 matches 8 bases. Trimming at V came to 2 bases and at J to 9 bases, leaving 6 bases not matched to a gene. The germline gives CDR1 MNHEY, CDR2 SVGEGT. The CDR3 sequence is 14 residues long. CDR3 nucleotide sequence: TGTGCCAGCAGTTACCCAGCGGGAGTAATTGAGCAGTTCTTC. This sequence encodes CASSYPAGVIEQFF.

This clonotype was seen many times. The chain is built from TRBV12-3 or TRBV12-4 and TRBJ2-2; D is unclear. Between the trimmed V and J ends, which lost 3 bases and 4 bases, there was a span of 6 bases. This CDR3 is 13 amino acids long. The CDR3: CASSFIFTGELFF. CDR3 DNA sequence: TGTGCCAGCAGTTTTATCTTCACCGGGGAGCTGTTTTTT.

In this sample, this clonotype turned up a few times. The chain links TRBV20-1 to TRBJ2-5; D gene unclear. The CDR3 totals 12 residues. Trimming shortened V by 1 base and J by 7 bases, and 10 bases separated the two germline ends. From germline, CDR1 is DFQATT and CDR2 SNEGSKA (reference sequence). CDR3 DNA sequence: TGCAGTGCTAGAGGTCTCGATGGGACCCAGTACTTC. Translation: CSARGLDGTQYF.

The table lists this clonotype with many counts. The chain links TRBV3-1 to TRBJ2-1; 10 bases are a match to TRBD2. V gave up 6 bases and J gave up 6 bases; unmatched junction bases: 5. The CDR3 consists of 14 residues. The germline gives CDR1 LGHDT, CDR2 YNNKEL (reference sequence). The CDR3 DNA reads TGTGCCAGCAGACCGCTAGCGGGAGCCAATGAGCAGTTCTTC. Its protein is CASRPLAGANEQFF.

The V gene is TRBV5-1, the J gene TRBJ2-7, with D perhaps given as TRBD1 or TRBD2 (6 bases each). The V end was cut by 2 bases, the J end by 2 bases, with 14 bases between. CDR3 length: 15 residues. CDR1 SGHRS and CDR2 YFSETQ come from the germline V gene. The CDR3 sequence is CASSLSQGGPYEQYF. The CDR3 DNA reads as TGCGCCAGCAGCTTATCACAGGGAGGACCCTACGAGCAGTACTTC.

The V call is TRBV6-4, the J call TRBJ1-2; D unresolved. V shed 2 bases and J shed 4 bases, with 14 bases lying between them. The V gene's germline CDR1 is MRHNA and CDR2 SNTAGT. This CDR3 spans 15 amino acids. The CDR3: CASSDVGQAIYGYTF. The CDR3 DNA follows: TGTGCCAGCAGTGACGTCGGGCAGGCGATCTATGGCTACACCTTC.

CDR3 in DNA: TGTGCCAGCAGTACGCATCCCCCGGGACTGCCTCGGTCTGGAAACACCATATATTTT. This codes for CASSTHPPGLPRSGNTIYF. V gene TRBV12-3 or TRBV12-4 combines with J gene TRBJ1-3; weak D call: TRBD1 (5 bases). Trimming pared 5 bases from V and 1 base from J, leaving 24 bases between. The CDR3 is 19 amino acids.

In its sample, this clonotype was seen a few times. This chain links TRBV24-1 with TRBJ2-1; the match to TRBD1 covers 10 bases. CDR3 length equals 14 residues. Germline CDR1 KGHDR, CDR2 SFDVKD. Trimming took 11 bases from V and 5 from J; bases not matched to a gene: 8. The CDR3 DNA sequence: TGTGCCAAAGGGACAGGGGAGGCCCACAATGAGCAGTTCTTC. Translating it yields CAKGTGEAHNEQFF.

In regard to this clonotype: At one boundary the junction diverges from the germline segment, which might be a read error. The CDR3 spells CASRVDRAKSDF. CDR3 nucleotides: TGTGCCAGCCGAGTGGACAGGGCGAAGTCAGACTTT. The chain is built from TRBV12-3 or TRBV12-4 and TRBJ1-1; 8 bases are shared with TRBD1. The CDR3 length is 12 residues.